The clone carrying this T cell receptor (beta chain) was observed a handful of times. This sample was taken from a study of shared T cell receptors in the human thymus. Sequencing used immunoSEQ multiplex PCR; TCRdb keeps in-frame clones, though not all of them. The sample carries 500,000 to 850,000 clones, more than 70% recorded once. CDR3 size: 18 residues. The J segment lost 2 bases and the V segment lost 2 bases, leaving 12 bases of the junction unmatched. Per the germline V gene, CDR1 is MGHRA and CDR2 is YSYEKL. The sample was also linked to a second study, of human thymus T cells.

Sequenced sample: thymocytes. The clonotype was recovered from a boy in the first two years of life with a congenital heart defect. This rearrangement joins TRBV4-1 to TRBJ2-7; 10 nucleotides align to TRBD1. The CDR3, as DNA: TGCGCCAGCAGCCAACCGAAGGGAAGACAGGGGGCCCCCTACGAGCAGTACTTC. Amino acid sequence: CASSQPKGRQGAPYEQYF.